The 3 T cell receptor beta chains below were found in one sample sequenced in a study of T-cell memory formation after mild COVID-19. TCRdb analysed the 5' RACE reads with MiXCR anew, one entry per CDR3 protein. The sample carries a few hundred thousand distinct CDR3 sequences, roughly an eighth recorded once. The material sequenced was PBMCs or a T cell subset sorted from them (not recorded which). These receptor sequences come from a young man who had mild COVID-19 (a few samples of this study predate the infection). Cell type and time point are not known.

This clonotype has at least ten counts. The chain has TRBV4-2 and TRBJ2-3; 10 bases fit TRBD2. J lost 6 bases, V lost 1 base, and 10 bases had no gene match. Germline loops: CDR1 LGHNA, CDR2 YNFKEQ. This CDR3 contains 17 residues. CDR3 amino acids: CASSQGSGGALGDTQYF. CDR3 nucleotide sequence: TGTGCCAGCAGCCAAGGAAGCGGGGGGGCCTTAGGGGATACGCAGTATTTT.

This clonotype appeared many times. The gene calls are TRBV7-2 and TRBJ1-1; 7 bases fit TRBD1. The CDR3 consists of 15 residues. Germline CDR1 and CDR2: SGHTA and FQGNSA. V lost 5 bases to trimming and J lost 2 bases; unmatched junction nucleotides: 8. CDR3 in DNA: TGTGCCAGCAGCCTAACAGGGGCGGGAAACACTGAAGCTTTCTTT. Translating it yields CASSLTGAGNTEAFF.

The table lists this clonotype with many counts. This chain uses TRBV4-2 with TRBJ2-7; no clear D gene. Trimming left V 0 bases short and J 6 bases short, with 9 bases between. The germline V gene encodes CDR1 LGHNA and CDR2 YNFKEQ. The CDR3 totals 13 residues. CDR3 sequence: CASSQELVSEQYV. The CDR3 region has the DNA TGTGCCAGCAGCCAAGAGCTAGTATCCGAGCAGTACGTC.